A selection of T cell receptor beta chains follows, all from one sample in a study of regulatory T cells in long-lasting Graves disease. MiXCR was run by TCRdb on the multiplex PCR reads, yielding one entry per CDR3 protein. The repertoire holds fewer than 350,000 distinct CDR3 sequences, with 15% to 20% as singletons. The sample here was peripheral blood mononuclear cells (PBMCs), taken at new diagnosis, from a patient treated with antithyroid drugs. All receptors come from a female donor with Graves disease. Both conserved end residues are part of each CDR3. The D gene is left open where the match is weak. Part of the rows lack a size; the others show once, few, many or a class for expanded clones.

few	TRBD2	TRBV24-1	TRBJ2-1	TGTGCCACCAGTGGGCTAGCGGGAGGGCCGTGGTACAATGAGCAGTTCTTC	CATSGLAGGPWYNEQFF
few	NA	TRBV28	TRBJ2-2	TGTGCCAGCAGTTACGGGAGGCATCAGGGGTACACCGGGGAGCTGTTTTTT	CASSYGRHQGYTGELFF
many	NA	TRBV10-3	TRBJ2-2	TGTGCCATCCGTGAAGGGCAGAACGGGGAGCTGTTTTTT	CAIREGQNGELFF
NA	NA	TRBV19	TRBJ1-2	TGTGCCGGGGGACCCTTGGGTGGCTACACCTTC	CAGGPLGGYTF
NA	NA	TRBV28	TRBJ2-3	TGTGCCAGCAGTTTCCCAGGGGATGAAAGCACAGATACTCAGTATTTT	CASSFPGDESTDTQYF
few	TRBD1	TRBV16	TRBJ2-1	TGTGCCAGCAGCCCAAGGGACAGGGGGATCTACAATGAGCAGTTCTTC	CASSPRDRGIYNEQFF
NA	NA	TRBV18	TRBJ2-1	TGTGCCAGCTCACCTGACTACCCCTACAATGAGCAGTTCTTC	CASSPDYPYNEQFF
NA	NA	TRBV3-1	TRBJ2-4	TGTGCCAGCAGCCAAGACCCTAAATTTATGGGGGACCTAGCCAAAAACATTCAGTACTTC	CASSQDPKFMGDLAKNIQYF
many	NA	TRBV5-1	TRBJ1-2	TGCGCCAGCAGCTTGGGGGTGACAAGGTCTAAGAGAGCGGGCTACACCTTC	CASSLGVTRSKRAGYTF
few	NA	TRBV5-8	TRBJ2-3	TGTGCCAGCAGCTCCTCCGGGGCCGCCACAGATACGCAGTATTTT	CASSSSGAATDTQYF
many	NA	TRBV7-2	TRBJ2-1	TGTGCCAGCAGCTTAGGGACGGGATCCCACAATGAGCAGTTCTTC	CASSLGTGSHNEQFF
many	TRBD1	TRBV27	TRBJ2-7	TGTGCCAGCAGTTTCTGGGACAGACTTAGCTCCTACGAGCAGTACTTC	CASSFWDRLSSYEQYF
NA	TRBD2	TRBV29-1	TRBJ2-3	TGCAGCGTTGCTGGCGGGAGGAGCACAGATACGCAGTATTTT	CSVAGGRSTDTQYF
many	NA	TRBV11-3	TRBJ2-5	TGTGCCAGCAGCTTAGTAGGGACCCAGTACTTC	CASSLVGTQYF
many	NA	TRBV2	TRBJ2-3	TGTGCCAGCAGGGGACTCCGGGACCCCGGAGATACGCAGTATTTT	CASRGLRDPGDTQYF
NA	TRBD2	TRBV20-1	TRBJ2-2	TGCAGTGCAAGAGCCCGTTACGAGGGACTAGCGGGGTACACCGGGGAGCTGTTTTTT	CSARARYEGLAGYTGELFF
few	TRBD1	TRBV5-1	TRBJ2-2	TGCGCCAGCAGCTTGTTAAGGACAGGGGGCTCAAACACCGGGGAGCTGTTTTTT	CASSLLRTGGSNTGELFF
many	TRBD2	TRBV9	TRBJ2-2	TGTGCCAGCAGCCCGAGCGGGACTCCGAACACCGGGGAGCTGTTTTTT	CASSPSGTPNTGELFF
many	NA	TRBV11-1	TRBJ2-7	TGTGCCAGCAGCCCCAACCCTCCAGACGCCAGGACCGGGACGGATTACCAGTCCTACGAGCAGTACTTC	CASSPNPPDARTGTDYQSYEQYF
NA	NA	TRBV6-1	TRBJ2-2	TGTGCCAGCCGACAGGATATGAACACCGGGGAGCTGTTTTTT	CASRQDMNTGELFF
many	TRBD2	TRBV7-9	TRBJ2-1	TGTGCCAGCAGCTGGCGGGGTAGCGGGGGGAACAATGAGCAGTTCTTC	CASSWRGSGGNNEQFF
few	NA	TRBV19	TRBJ2-2	TGTGCCAGTAGTATTGGAGGGGGGATAAACACCGGGGAGCTGTTTTTT	CASSIGGGINTGELFF
many	NA	TRBV19	TRBJ1-2	TGTGCCAGTACCCCCGAAAGTCAGGTTTCCCCAAACTATGGCTACACCTTC	CASTPESQVSPNYGYTF
many	TRBD1	TRBV11-3	TRBJ1-4	TGTGCCAGCAGTTCTTCTTGGGACAGGAGGGTTAATGAAAAACTGTTTTTT	CASSSSWDRRVNEKLFF
few	NA	TRBV6-1	TRBJ2-1	TGTGCCAGCGGTAGGGGCGGGAACATCCACTACAATGAGCAGTTCTTC	CASGRGGNIHYNEQFF
many	NA	TRBV28	TRBJ1-4	TGTGCCAGCAGTATCGGAGGGGGTGAAAAACTGTTTTTT	CASSIGGGEKLFF
many	NA	TRBV5-4	TRBJ2-1	TGTGCCAGCAGCTTGATCGAGCGGAACAATGAGCAGTTCTTC	CASSLIERNNEQFF
many	TRBD1	TRBV6-2/TRBV6-3	TRBJ2-5	TGTGCCAGCAGTTACACCCCCAGACAGGGTTGGGAGACCCAGTACTTC	CASSYTPRQGWETQYF
NA	TRBD1	TRBV2	TRBJ1-1	TGTGCCAGCAGTCCCCGGGACAGGAGTGTCAACACTGAAGCTTTCTTT	CASSPRDRSVNTEAFF
NA	NA	TRBV7-9	TRBJ2-4	TGTGCCAGCAGTGAATGGGGGCAGGGTGACTTC	CASSEWGQGDF
many	NA	TRBV6-5	TRBJ1-1	TGTGCCAGCAGTTCAGGATTTAACACTGAAGCTTTCTTT	CASSSGFNTEAFF
NA	TRBD1	TRBV5-6	TRBJ1-5	TGTGCCAGCAGCGAAGGACAGGGAAGTCAGCCCCAGCATTTT	CASSEGQGSQPQHF
many	TRBD1	TRBV5-1	TRBJ2-1	TGCGCCAGCAGGGCCGGGACAGGGGACAATGAGCAGTTCTTC	CASRAGTGDNEQFF
many	TRBD2	TRBV7-2	TRBJ2-5	TGTGCCAGCAGCTTAGTTGGCGGGAGTTGGCAAGAGACCCAGTACTTC	CASSLVGGSWQETQYF
NA	NA	TRBV7-2	TRBJ2-7	TGTGCCAGCAGCGGTGACAGCGAATTCTCCTACGAGCAGTACTTC	CASSGDSEFSYEQYF
NA	NA	TRBV27	TRBJ2-2	TGTGCCAGCAGTTTAGAAACAGGAGTTAACACCGGGGAGCTGTTTTTT	CASSLETGVNTGELFF
many	NA	TRBV6-5	TRBJ2-5	TGTGCCAGCAGTTACGGGTGGGAGACGTTGCAAGAGACCCAGTACTTC	CASSYGWETLQETQYF
many	NA	TRBV10-2	TRBJ2-7	TGCGCCAGCAGTGAGGGGGGGGGGGCGAGGTACGAGCAGTACTTC	CASSEGGGARYEQYF
many	TRBD1	TRBV28	TRBJ2-1	TGTGCCAGCAGGACCGGGACAGGGAGCTCCTACAATGAGCAGTTCTTC	CASRTGTGSSYNEQFF
many	TRBD2	TRBV6-1	TRBJ2-7	TGTGCCAGCAGTGAAGCGGGGCTCCCGGGACTAGCGGGACTCTCCTACGAGCAGTACTTC	CASSEAGLPGLAGLSYEQYF
many	NA	TRBV5-5	TRBJ2-5	TGTGCCAGCAGCTTTGGAGCCACGGGGACCCAGTACTTC	CASSFGATGTQYF
NA	NA	TRBV2	TRBJ2-7	TGTGCCAGCAGCGACAGGGCGGGGGAGCAGTACTTC	CASSDRAGEQYF
few	NA	TRBV20-1	TRBJ2-7	TGCAGTGCTAGAGATCATGACAGTCCGTCTTACGAGCAGTACTTC	CSARDHDSPSYEQYF
many	NA	TRBV28	TRBJ1-1	TGTGCCAGCAGTTTATCCAGGTCAGAAGCTTTCTTT	CASSLSRSEAFF
many	NA	TRBV25-1	TRBJ2-3	TGTGCCAGCAGTGAAGGAAGGACAGACACAGATACGCAGTATTTT	CASSEGRTDTDTQYF
many	NA	TRBV11-3	TRBJ2-2	TGTGCCAGCAGCCCGCCCATAGCTGGGTCCACCGGGGAGCTGTTTTTT	CASSPPIAGSTGELFF
NA	TRBD1	TRBV12-3/TRBV12-4	TRBJ2-5	TGTGCCAGCAGTTTTGTCCTATATGGGGACAGGATAATCTTC	CASSFVLYGDRIIF